The T cell receptor (beta chain) under discussion was sequenced for a study of human T cells and chemical hapten exposure. Study context: Women made up most patients, who had alopecia areata, totalis or universalis.

This clonotype appeared many times. The CDR3 has 13 residues. Germline CDR1 SGHNT, CDR2 YYREEE (reference sequence). V trimming: 3 bases; J trimming: 6 bases; junction bases outside the gene matches: 1. Time point noted: pre-sensitization, week 0. Noted treatment: therapeutic diphenylcyclopropenone sensitization with weekly scalp DPC. TCRdb re-analysed the RACE reads in MiXCR, keeping a single row per CDR3 protein. The sample contains under 95,000 distinct CDR3 sequences, 8.5% of which appear only once. The chain recombines TRBV5-4 with TRBJ1-2, with 11 bases aligning to TRBD1. The sample here was whole blood, taken in connection with sensitization to the hapten diphenylcyclopropenone (DPC). The origin of this receptor is a man aged 35 to 55 with alopecia areata. Some clones in this sample may be carry-over from other donors' samples. CDR3 amino acids: CASSWDRGDGYTF. The CDR3 DNA is TGTGCCAGCAGCTGGGACAGGGGGGATGGCTACACCTTC.